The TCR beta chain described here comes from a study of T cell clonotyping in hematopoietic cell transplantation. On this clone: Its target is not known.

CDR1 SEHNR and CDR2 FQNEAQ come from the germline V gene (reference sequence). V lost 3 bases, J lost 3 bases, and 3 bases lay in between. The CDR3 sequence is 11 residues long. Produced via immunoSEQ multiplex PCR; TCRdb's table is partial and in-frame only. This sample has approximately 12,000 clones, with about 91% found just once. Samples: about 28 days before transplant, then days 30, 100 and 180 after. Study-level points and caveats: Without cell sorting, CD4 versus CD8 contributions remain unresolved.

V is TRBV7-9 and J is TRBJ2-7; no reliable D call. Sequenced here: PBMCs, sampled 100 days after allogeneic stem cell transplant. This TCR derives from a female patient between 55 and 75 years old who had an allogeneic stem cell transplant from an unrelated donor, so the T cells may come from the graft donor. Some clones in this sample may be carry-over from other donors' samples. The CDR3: CASSLNYEQYF. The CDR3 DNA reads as TGTGCCAGCAGCTTGAACTACGAGCAGTACTTC.